What follows is one TCR beta chain and its context. This PCR relied on a set of 60 Vbeta primers and 13 Jbeta primers. Using immunoSEQ multiplex PCR, the repertoire was profiled, and TCRdb retains in-frame clones only, with some absent. The table has about 140,000 clones, 76% seen once; the top ten hold approximately 1.8%. V gave up 6 bases and J gave up 0 bases, with 14 bases separating them. The length of the CDR3 is 16 residues. Germline CDR1 is LNHDA and CDR2 is SQIVND (reference sequence). The data originate from a study of cytomegalovirus exposure and HLA in healthy donors. Sequences were obtained from PBMCs. The chain uses TRBV19 and TRBJ1-4; maybe TRBD1 (5 bases). The TCR originated in a middle-aged man in good health and CMV-seronegative. The CDR3 bases are TGTGCCAGTAGAGCGAGAGACAGCCCAACTAATGAAAAACTGTTTTTT. Translated: CASRARDSPTNEKLFF.